This is a list of T cell receptor beta chains from one sample in a study of blood T cell repertoires in COVID-19. This table comes from immunoSEQ multiplex PCR, and its TCRdb copy is limited to in-frame clones, with some not included. The sample has roughly 34,000 clones, 75% to 90% seen once. The sample was peripheral blood. These receptors came from a man of 80 years or more with active COVID-19. Each CDR3 is given with its conserved first and last residue. D genes are given only for firm matches. Clone sizes are given selectively: once, few, many, or a class where the clone is expanded.

d_gene | abundance | j_gene | v_gene | CDR3aa | CDR3nt
- | - | TRBJ2-3 | TRBV18 | CASSPPGGPLTDTQYF | TGTGCCAGCTCACCGCCGGGCGGGCCCCTCACAGATACGCAGTATTTT
TRBD2 | - | TRBJ2-5 | TRBV7-8 | CASSEGGASGRVRETQYF | TGTGCCAGCAGCGAGGGAGGGGCTAGCGGGAGAGTACGAGAGACCCAGTACTTC
TRBD1 | - | TRBJ2-2 | TRBV10-3 | CAISGQGRNTGELFF | TGTGCCATCAGTGGACAGGGGCGGAACACCGGGGAGCTGTTTTTT
- | - | TRBJ2-3 | TRBV18 | CASSPSLTDTQYF | TGTGCCAGCTCACCATCTTTGACAGATACGCAGTATTTT
- | - | TRBJ2-1 | TRBV5-6 | CASSFRTSGLYNEQFF | TGTGCCAGCAGCTTCAGGACATCCGGCCTATACAATGAGCAGTTCTTC
TRBD1 | once | TRBJ2-3 | TRBV27 | CASSLGYGRGLTDTQYF | TGTGCCAGCAGTTTAGGGTACGGCAGGGGGCTCACAGATACGCAGTATTTT
TRBD2 | - | TRBJ2-7 | TRBV11-2 | CASSLVSAGAYEQYF | TGTGCCAGCAGCTTAGTATCAGCGGGAGCTTACGAGCAGTACTTC
TRBD1 | - | TRBJ2-2 | TRBV19 | CASSIPGQGVPGELFF | TGTGCCAGTAGTATCCCGGGACAGGGGGTACCCGGGGAGCTGTTTTTT
- | - | TRBJ2-1 | TRBV3-1/TRBV3-2 | CASSRDNNEQFF | TGTGCCAGCAGCCGCGATAACAATGAGCAGTTCTTC
- | - | TRBJ1-1 | TRBV28 | CASSFGQGGAF | TGTGCCAGCAGTTTCGGGCAGGGAGGGGCCTTT
TRBD1 | - | TRBJ2-7 | TRBV27 | CASSLGAVRGLRHWEQYF | TGTGCCAGCAGTTTAGGGGCGGTTAGGGGGCTGAGGCATTGGGAGCAGTACTTC
- | - | TRBJ2-7 | TRBV29-1 | CSVSWTATYEQYF | TGCAGCGTTTCATGGACAGCGACCTACGAGCAGTACTTC
- | - | TRBJ1-3 | TRBV28 | CASRRGKRPTIYF | TGTGCCAGCAGAAGGGGCAAACGTCCCACCATATATTTT
TRBD2 | - | TRBJ2-5 | TRBV3-1/TRBV3-2 | CASSWSGSERETQYF | TGTGCCAGCAGCTGGAGCGGGAGCGAGCGAGAGACCCAGTACTTC
TRBD2 | - | TRBJ2-2 | TRBV5-5 | CASSLYGRVGGELFF | TGTGCCAGCAGCTTGTACGGGAGGGTTGGCGGGGAGCTGTTTTTT
- | - | TRBJ1-2 | TRBV4-3 | CASSQGFSDNYGYTF | TGCGCCAGCAGCCAAGGCTTTAGCGACAACTATGGCTACACCTTC
TRBD2 | few | TRBJ2-4 | TRBV13 | CASSSEGLAGVDKNIQYF | TGTGCCAGCAGCTCCGAGGGACTAGCGGGAGTGGACAAAAACATTCAGTACTTC
TRBD1 | once | TRBJ2-7 | TRBV27 | CASRSAGTGAYEQYF | TGTGCCAGCAGGTCGGCGGGGACAGGGGCTTACGAGCAGTACTTC
TRBD2 | - | TRBJ2-7 | TRBV5-1 | CASTGTSSYEQYF | TGCGCCAGCACCGGGACTAGCAGCTACGAGCAGTACTTC
- | - | TRBJ2-5 | TRBV23-1 | CASSQSDRSVFETQYF | TGCGCCAGCAGTCAATCTGATCGGTCGGTATTCGAGACCCAGTACTTC
TRBD2 | - | TRBJ2-7 | TRBV7-9 | CASSYWTSGNEQYF | TGTGCCAGCAGCTACTGGACTAGCGGGAACGAGCAGTACTTC
TRBD2 | - | TRBJ2-5 | TRBV19 | CASSRTSGPETQYF | TGTGCCAGTAGTCGGACTAGCGGGCCGGAGACCCAGTACTTC
- | - | TRBJ1-2 | TRBV28 | CASSLAPGTHGYTF | TGTGCCAGCAGTTTAGCCCCGGGTACCCATGGCTACACCTTC
TRBD1 | few | TRBJ2-2 | TRBV19 | CASSGDRGRLRPGELFF | TGTGCCAGTAGCGGGGACAGGGGGCGCTTAAGACCCGGGGAGCTGTTTTTT
- | - | TRBJ2-7 | TRBV27 | CASNPVAETPYEQYF | TGTGCCAGCAACCCAGTAGCGGAGACCCCGTACGAGCAGTACTTC
TRBD2 | - | TRBJ2-2 | TRBV7-7 | CASSRWTSGIGTGELFF | TGTGCCAGCAGCCGATGGACTAGCGGGATCGGGACCGGGGAGCTGTTTTTT
- | - | TRBJ2-3 | TRBV28 | CASSPITGSSTDTQYF | TGTGCCAGCAGCCCCATCACAGGTTCTAGCACAGATACGCAGTATTTT
- | - | TRBJ2-2 | TRBV7-9 | CASSLVALSTGELFF | TGTGCCAGCAGCTTAGTTGCCCTATCCACCGGGGAGCTGTTTTTT
- | once | TRBJ2-1 | TRBV19 | CASSNTGVSYNEQFF | TGTGCCAGTAGTAACACAGGTGTATCCTACAATGAGCAGTTCTTC
TRBD2 | - | TRBJ2-1 | TRBV11-2 | CASSLGWTSGKNEQFF | TGTGCCAGCAGCTTAGGCTGGACTAGCGGAAAGAATGAGCAGTTCTTC
- | few | TRBJ1-4 | TRBV7-2 | CASSLAGLNEKLFF | TGTGCCAGCAGCTTAGCGGGGCTTAATGAAAAACTGTTTTTT
- | - | TRBJ2-2 | TRBV24-1 | CATSDFFGGPTGELFF | TGTGCCACCAGTGATTTTTTCGGGGGGCCCACCGGGGAGCTGTTTTTT
TRBD1 | once | TRBJ2-3 | TRBV6-5 | CASRRTGGIDTQYF | TGTGCCAGCAGACGGACAGGGGGAATAGATACGCAGTATTTT
TRBD1 | - | TRBJ2-1 | TRBV19 | CATLPGQGYNEQFF | TGTGCCACACTCCCGGGACAGGGCTACAATGAGCAGTTCTTC
TRBD1 | - | TRBJ1-1 | TRBV6-5 | CASIRTGGYTEAFF | TGTGCCAGCATTAGGACAGGGGGATACACTGAAGCTTTCTTT